This T cell receptor (beta chain) was captured in a study of tumor-infiltrating lymphocytes in primary liver carcinoma. Total RNA (roughly 540 ng) served as template for TCR beta cDNA synthesis primed by a constant-region primer. Libraries of TCR beta came from three nested multiplex PCR rounds with slightly modified ARM-PCR. For 10 cycles apiece, the opening two PCR rounds ran with TRBV1-TRBV30 forward primers and a C-beta reverse primer. TCRdb fed the multiplex PCR reads into MiXCR, producing one record per CDR3 protein. The sample yields 330,000 or so distinct CDR3 sequences, less than 70% seen once. Germline DNA was also extracted, with blood RNA taken from unsorted whole blood. Those patients suffered from chronic HBV infection and were treatment-naive. The CDR3 is made up of 16 amino acids. Per germline, CDR1 LGHNA and CDR2 YNFKEQ. General study findings and limits: Less overlap was seen in tumor-adjacent and tumor-blood pairs than in tumor region pairs.

On this clonotype itself: Its antigen remains unknown. One junction end disagrees with the germline gene, perhaps due to a read error.

The receptor was derived from a man in his forties with primary liver carcinoma and hepatitis B virus infection. The chain is built from TRBV4-2 and TRBJ2-5, with 7 bases identical to TRBD2. Material: peripheral blood. CDR3 sequence reads: CASRQDPPGGEEIQYF. CDR3 bases: TGTGCCAGCAGACAAGATCCCCCGGGGGGAGAAGAGATCCAGTATTTC.